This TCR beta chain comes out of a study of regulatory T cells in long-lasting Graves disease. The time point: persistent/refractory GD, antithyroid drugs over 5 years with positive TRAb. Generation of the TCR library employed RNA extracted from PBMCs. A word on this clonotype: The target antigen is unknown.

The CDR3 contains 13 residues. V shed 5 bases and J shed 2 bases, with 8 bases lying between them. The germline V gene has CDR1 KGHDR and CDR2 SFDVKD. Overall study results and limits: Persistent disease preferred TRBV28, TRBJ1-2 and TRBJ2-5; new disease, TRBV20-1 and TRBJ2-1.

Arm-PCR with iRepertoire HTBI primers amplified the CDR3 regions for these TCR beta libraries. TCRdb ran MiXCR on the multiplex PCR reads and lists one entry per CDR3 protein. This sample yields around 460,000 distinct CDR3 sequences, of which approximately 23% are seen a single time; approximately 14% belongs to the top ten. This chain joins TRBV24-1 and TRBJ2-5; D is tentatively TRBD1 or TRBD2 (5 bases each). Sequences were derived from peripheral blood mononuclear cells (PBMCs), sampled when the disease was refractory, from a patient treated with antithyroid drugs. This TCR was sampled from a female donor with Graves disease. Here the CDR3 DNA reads TGTGCCACCAGTGTGGGACGGCAAGAGACCCAGTACTTC. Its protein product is CATSVGRQETQYF.